This paragraph covers one TCR beta chain sequence. Within its sample, this clonotype is medium-sized (0.01 to 0.1%). The antigen it recognizes is unknown. The sample holds no much larger clone one base away, and base qualities are not on file. The sample belongs to a study of immune reconstitution after stem cell transplant in scleroderma (dated by TCRdb to 2016 to 2017). Libraries were prepared through RT-PCR. Reads for this sample came from an Illumina MiSeq. In TCRdb, the public reads were trimmed at Q25 with fastp and aligned with MiXCR, with productive beta chains retained. Here each entry gathers all rows of one CDR3 protein and keeps the most common genes and DNA. This sample has about 2,100 distinct CDR3 sequences in its table, and 8% to 9.5% of those were observed once. The biggest ten clones account for over 20% of the sample. The CDR3 covers 15 residues, taking in both the cysteine and the phenylalanine. CDR3 DNA is the only sequence kept; it has 45 bases, read in frame from the first base. CDR1 SGHVS and CDR2 FNYEAQ are derived from the germline V gene. V is shortened by 0 bases, J by 2 bases, and the region joining them spans 8 bases.

The V and J segments used are TRBV7-6 and TRBJ2-1; the D call is possibly TRBD1 or TRBD2, each sharing 6 bases. The origin of this receptor is a male donor with systemic sclerosis. This specimen was collected before or after autologous hematopoietic stem cell transplantation (not recorded which). The encoded CDR3 is CASSLAGGTYNEQFF. The nucleotides are TGTGCCAGCAGCTTAGCAGGGGGGACCTACAATGAGCAGTTCTTC.